This TCR beta chain was observed in a study of breast tumors, draining lymph nodes, adjacent tissues (dated by TCRdb to 2015 to 2016). Study-wide context: The study compared TCR beta repertoires across tumor, adjacent nontumor tissue and axillary lymph nodes from breast cancer patients. The study was designed to assess the relationships and possible T-cell exchange between tumor, surrounding tissue and draining lymph node repertoires in human breast cancer. The research as a whole found: In luminal-like breast cancer, tumor and nontumor tissue repertoires resembled each other significantly more than in basal-like breast cancer. The data were judged consistent with most tumor T cells deriving from the lymph node and then expanding within tumor tissue. Tumors showed preferential V and J gene usage, and their T-cell repertoire diversity fell below that of lymph nodes yet above that of nontumor tissue. The study presented the conclusion that tumor T cells originate in lymph nodes as consistent with a hypothesis, not as something directly demonstrated.

A distance of 8 bases separates the germline ends of V and J, which lose 2 bases and 0 bases respectively. Including cysteine and phenylalanine, the CDR3 has 15 amino acids. Of the read, only the CDR3 DNA is kept; its 45 bases are in frame from base 1. Sequenced on an Illumina HiSeq 2000. TCR beta chain libraries were generated by multiplex PCR amplification. High-throughput sequencing was used to analyze the amplified TCR beta chain products. TCRdb ran its own pipeline on the public reads, namely fastp trimming at Q25 and MiXCR clone calling, and kept in-frame beta chains. Merged by CDR3 protein, the rows form single entries marked with the most common genes and DNA. The sample table lists 60,000 to 70,000 distinct CDR3 sequences, 57% of them with a count of one. Together, the top ten hold approximately 18% of the sample. A remark on this clonotype: No cognate antigen has been identified for it. No base qualities exist here, and no much larger clone lies one base off it.

The sequence links TRBV12-3 or TRBV12-4 to TRBJ1-5, and TRBD1 may be the D gene, going by 6 matching bases. The sequence was obtained from a female donor with breast cancer. Some clones in this sample may be carry-over from other donors' samples. Input material: breast tumor tissue. This receptor carries the CDR3 CASSLRGFSNQPQHF. The DNA is as follows: TGTGCCAGCAGTTTAAGGGGGTTTAGCAATCAGCCCCAGCATTTT.